This TCR beta chain is drawn from a study of CD8 T cells in ankylosing spondylitis. Study-wide findings and caveats: Disease-linked clones reportedly concentrated significantly in matched ankylosing spondylitis synovial fluid.

TCRdb re-called the 5' RACE reads with MiXCR, one entry per CDR3 protein. The sample records 250,000 to 400,000 distinct CDR3 sequences, roughly 10% being singletons. Trimming took off 4 bases at V and 3 bases at J, with 19 bases between the two ends. This CDR3 spans 16 amino acids. Germline V gives CDR1 SEHNR, CDR2 FQNEAQ (reference sequence). This clonotype was counted a few times. The antigen remains unidentified. Sequenced material: blood, either unsorted or a sorted T cell fraction (not recorded which). This receptor was obtained from a female donor with ankylosing spondylitis or in good health (not recorded which). V usage is TRBV7-9 and J usage is TRBJ2-7; tentatively, D is TRBD1 (8 bases). Written as DNA, the CDR3 is TGTGCCAGCAGCTACGGGGGAGGGACAGGCCTCTACGAGCAGTACTTC. Protein product: CASSYGGGTGLYEQYF. The variable domain in full, completed from reference TRBV7-9 and TRBJ2-7, reads DTGVSQNPRHKITKRGQNVTFRCDPISEHNRLYWYRQTLGQGPEFLTYFQNEAQLEKSRLLSDRFSAERPKGSFSTLEIQRTEQGDSAMYLCASSYGGGTGLYEQYFGPGTRLTVT.